This passage covers 18 T cell receptor beta chains from one sample sequenced in a study of blood T cell repertoires in COVID-19. Using immunoSEQ multiplex PCR, the repertoire was profiled, and TCRdb retains in-frame clones only, with some absent. This sample has a few hundred thousand clones; about 86% occur once, and the top ten carry approximately 2%. The source material was peripheral blood. The receptor source for this set is a woman in her 30s who had recovered from COVID-19.

As regards this clone: Other nucleotide sequences in the sample specify the same CDR3. The chain is built from TRBV5-1 and TRBJ2-7, with TRBD2 identical over 9 bases. Germline CDR1 is SGHRS and CDR2 is YFSETQ. The CDR3 has 15 residues. V was pared by 0 bases and J by 1 base, with 2 bases of the junction left unmatched. CDR3 loop: CASSLGGLASYEQYF. The CDR3 DNA reads as TGCGCCAGCAGCTTGGGGGGACTAGCTTCCTACGAGCAGTACTTC.

The V call is TRBV19, the J call TRBJ2-7; 9 nucleotides align to TRBD2. The CDR3 runs to 16 residues. Germline CDR1 LNHDA, CDR2 SQIVND (reference sequence). The junction had 12 bases not matched to a gene; V was cut back by 3 bases and J by 6 bases. CDR3 amino acids: CASSMGGRALKGEQYF. The CDR3 region has the DNA TGTGCCAGTAGTATGGGCGGGAGGGCCCTAAAAGGCGAGCAGTACTTC.

The chain is built from TRBV6-1 and TRBJ2-5; 7 nucleotides align to TRBD2. Germline V lookup: CDR1 MNHNS, CDR2 SASEGT. Losses at the gene ends were 1 base for V and 2 bases for J; bases not matched to a gene: 4. The CDR3 contains 15 residues. The CDR3 sequence: CASSEGLALQETQYF. The CDR3 DNA sequence: TGTGCCAGCAGTGAAGGACTAGCCCTGCAAGAGACCCAGTACTTC.

CDR3 DNA: TGTGCCACGCTCCCCCAGGCGGGGACTGAAGCTTTCTTT. Protein: CATLPQAGTEAFF. V is TRBV19 and J is TRBJ1-1, with D hard to call. The CDR3 consists of 13 residues. Trimming cost V 10 bases and J 5 bases, with 17 bases left between them. Germline V lookup: CDR1 LNHDA, CDR2 SQIVND (reference sequence).

This clone was detected once. The V call is TRBV6-5, the J call TRBJ1-3; D is undetermined. CDR1 and CDR2 from the germline V gene are MNHEY and SVGAGI. V was trimmed by 6 bases and J by 3 bases, leaving 9 bases between them. This CDR3 contains 13 residues. The CDR3 region is CASRRGFGNTIYF. The CDR3 DNA reads TGTGCCAGCAGGCGGGGATTTGGAAACACCATATATTTT.

The CDR3 DNA is TGTGCCAGCAGCTTCGTTCTAGCGGGAGGAGAGGATACGCAGTATTTT. Residues: CASSFVLAGGEDTQYF. This chain connects TRBV5-4 to TRBJ2-3, with 11 nucleotides matching TRBD2. Germline V lookup: CDR1 SGHNT, CDR2 YYREEE (reference sequence). J was trimmed by 6 bases and V by 2 bases; bases with no gene match: 8. The CDR3 totals 16 residues.

The J gene is TRBJ2-2, the V gene TRBV23-1, with D possibly matching TRBD2 (6 bases). TRBV23-1 counts as an open reading frame of uncertain function. The CDR3 extends over 14 amino acids. The V gene lost 6 bases and the J gene lost 8 bases, with 16 bases spanning the gap. This chain's CDR3 is CASSGGGRRGELFF. For the CDR3, the DNA is TGCGCCAGCAGCGGTGGTGGGAGGCGTGGGGAGCTGTTTTTT.

V gene TRBV6-4 combines with J gene TRBJ2-3, with 11 bases matching TRBD2. Germline V lookup: CDR1 MRHNA, CDR2 SNTAGT. The V and J ends lost 4 bases and 4 bases, in that order; junction bases with no gene match: 4. The length of the CDR3 is 15 residues. DNA of the CDR3: TGTGCCAGCAGTGCTCTAGCGGGGGGCCCAGATACGCAGTATTTT. As protein: CASSALAGGPDTQYF.

CDR3 amino acids: CASSEVRADTQYF. The CDR3 DNA sequence: TGTGCCAGCAGTGAAGTCCGGGCAGATACGCAGTATTTT. V and J are TRBV2 and TRBJ2-3; D is unclear. V dropped 1 base and J dropped 4 bases, with 6 bases sitting between them. The germline CDR1 and CDR2 sequences are SNHLY and FYNNEI. The CDR3 contains 13 residues.

The rearrangement joins TRBV7-9 to TRBJ2-7, with D perhaps matching TRBD2 (6 bases). Per the germline V gene, CDR1 is SEHNR and CDR2 is FQNEAQ (reference sequence). This CDR3 is 15 amino acids long. Between the trimmed V and J ends, which lost 3 bases and 3 bases, there was a span of 15 bases. CDR3 region: CASSFYSGAHYEQYF. The CDR3 DNA is TGTGCCAGCAGCTTTTATTCGGGAGCCCACTACGAGCAGTACTTC.

This clone occurred a few times. V usage is TRBV7-9 and J usage is TRBJ1-1; possibly TRBD1 for D (6 bases). This CDR3 comprises 13 residues. The V and J ends lost 5 bases and 1 base respectively, with 8 bases between them. Per the germline V gene, CDR1 is SEHNR and CDR2 is FQNEAQ (reference sequence). The CDR3 is CASSRGGNTEAFF. CDR3 in DNA: TGTGCCAGCAGCCGAGGGGGGAACACTGAAGCTTTCTTT. Full variable domain (remainder filled in from reference TRBV7-9 and TRBJ1-1): DTGVSQNPRHKITKRGQNVTFRCDPISEHNRLYWYRQTLGQGPEFLTYFQNEAQLEKSRLLSDRFSAERPKGSFSTLEIQRTEQGDSAMYLCASSRGGNTEAFFGQGTRLTVV.

This chain uses TRBV5-6 with TRBJ2-7, with D possibly being TRBD1 (6 bases). This CDR3 contains 14 residues. Between the trimmed V and J ends, which lost 2 bases and 3 bases, there was a span of 12 bases. Germline V gene data show CDR1 as SGHDT and CDR2 as YYEEEE. The DNA for the CDR3 is TGTGCCAGCAGCTTTTCTGGACAGATCTACGAGCAGTACTTC. Encoded protein: CASSFSGQIYEQYF.

This chain joins TRBV5-5 and TRBJ1-4; D is uncertain. From germline, CDR1 is SGHKS and CDR2 YYEKEE (reference sequence). The CDR3 runs 13 residues. V was cut by 0 bases and J by 6 bases, with 6 bases left in between. CDR3 residues: CASSLAGDEKLFF. The CDR3, as DNA: TGTGCCAGCAGCTTGGCCGGGGATGAAAAACTGTTTTTT.

The genes are TRBV4-1 and TRBJ2-7; a weak D match, TRBD1 (6 bases). The CDR3 spans 13 residues. The V gene's germline CDR1 is MGHRA and CDR2 YSYEKL. V dropped 4 bases and J dropped 5 bases, with 12 bases sitting between them. The CDR3 region has the DNA TGCGCCAGCAGCCGCCCAGGGGCCCACGAGCAGTACTTC. It codes for CASSRPGAHEQYF.

The sample holds one count of this clone. The chain has TRBV6-5 and TRBJ1-2; D is unclear. This CDR3 has 13 residues. The V and J ends lost 6 bases and 1 base respectively, with 9 bases between them. Germline V lookup: CDR1 MNHEY, CDR2 SVGAGI. This CDR3 reads CASRDRDNYGYTF. The CDR3 DNA sequence: TGTGCCAGCAGGGATCGGGATAACTATGGCTACACCTTC.

This clone was found many times. V is TRBV4-2 and J is TRBJ2-3, with 15 bases identical to TRBD2. The CDR3 covers 16 residues. Germline loops: CDR1 LGHNA, CDR2 YNFKEQ. J lost 4 bases, V lost 1 base, and 0 bases had no gene match. The CDR3 sequence: CASSQGTSGGADTQYF. In nucleotides, the CDR3 is TGTGCCAGCAGCCAAGGGACTAGCGGGGGGGCAGATACGCAGTATTTT.

V and J are TRBV5-6 and TRBJ1-5; a weak D match, TRBD1 (6 bases). This CDR3 is built from 13 residues. V lost 4 bases and J 7 bases, leaving 12 bases between the germline ends. CDR1 is SGHDT, CDR2 YYEEEE, per germline. This CDR3 is CASSPQGLQPQHF. For the CDR3, the DNA is TGTGCCAGCAGCCCTCAGGGGCTCCAGCCCCAGCATTTT.

V gene TRBV19 combines with J gene TRBJ2-1; TRBD2 agrees at 10 bases. V shed 4 bases and J 2 bases; nucleotides not matched to a gene: 8. Germline V gives CDR1 LNHDA, CDR2 SQIVND (reference sequence). The CDR3 sequence is 17 residues long. The CDR3: CASSTSTSGVTYNEQFF. The CDR3 DNA follows: TGTGCCAGTAGTACCTCAACTAGCGGGGTTACCTACAATGAGCAGTTCTTC.